These 20 T cell receptor beta chains originate from one sample sequenced in a study of blood T cell repertoires in COVID-19. Repertoires were generated with immunoSEQ multiplex PCR, while TCRdb's copy carries only in-frame clones and drops some. The table has approximately 180,000 clones, 88% seen once. Material for sequencing was peripheral blood. These receptors were obtained from a human donor in a cohort sampled during active COVID-19.

This clone was picked up one time. CDR3 nucleotides: TGCGCCAGCAGCGACACAGGGGGTTATGGTTACGAGCAGTACTTC. Translating it yields CASSDTGGYGYEQYF. The J gene is TRBJ2-7, the V gene TRBV5-1, with 8 bases that match TRBD1. Germline trimming cut 4 bases from V and 4 bases from J; bases unmatched to any gene: 10. The CDR3 has 15 amino acids. Germline-derived CDR1 and CDR2 are SGHRS and YFSETQ.

The rearrangement links TRBV7-9 to TRBJ2-3, with D perhaps TRBD2 (6 bases). The V end was cut by 9 bases, the J end by 6 bases, with 13 bases between. Germline V gene sequence: CDR1 SEHNR, CDR2 FQNEAQ (reference sequence). The CDR3 consists of 12 residues. CDR3 DNA: TGTGCCAGTAGTAAGGGACTGGATACGCAGTATTTT. Its protein product is CASSKGLDTQYF. Together with reference TRBV7-9 and TRBJ2-3, the CDR3 gives the full variable domain: DTGVSQNPRHKITKRGQNVTFRCDPISEHNRLYWYRQTLGQGPEFLTYFQNEAQLEKSRLLSDRFSAERPKGSFSTLEIQRTEQGDSAMYLCASSKGLDTQYFGPGTRLTVL.

The rearrangement uses TRBV27 and TRBJ2-1; possibly TRBD1 for D (6 bases). Germline values: CDR1 MNHEY, CDR2 SMNVEV (reference sequence). Trimming took off 5 bases at V and 6 bases at J, with 26 bases between the two ends. The CDR3 totals 18 residues. The CDR3 loop is CASSKTVTGLRRSNEQFF. The CDR3 DNA is TGTGCCAGCAGTAAGACTGTGACAGGTCTTAGACGGTCCAATGAGCAGTTCTTC.

A single count supports this clone. The chain recombines TRBV7-2 with TRBJ2-1; 9 positions agree with TRBD2. With V trimmed by 5 bases and J by 6 bases, 14 bases remained unmatched. Germline V gives CDR1 SGHTA, CDR2 FQGNSA. CDR3 length: 17 amino acids. CDR3: CASSRSAGLAISNEQFF. The CDR3 DNA is TGTGCCAGCAGCCGCAGCGCAGGACTAGCGATATCCAATGAGCAGTTCTTC.

CDR3: CASSEGRTDEQFF. CDR3 nucleotides: TGTGCCAGCAGCGAAGGAAGGACTGATGAGCAGTTCTTC. The V gene is TRBV9, the J gene TRBJ2-1; a weak D match, TRBD2 (5 bases). V lost 3 bases, J lost 8 bases, and 12 bases lay in between. The germline V gene has CDR1 SGDLS and CDR2 YYNGEE. The CDR3 totals 13 residues. The full variable domain, its missing parts supplied by reference TRBV9 and TRBJ2-1, is DSGVTQTPKHLITATGQRVTLRCSPRSGDLSVYWYQQSLDQGLQFLIQYYNGEERAKGNILERFSAQQFPDLHSELNLSSLELGDSALYFCASSEGRTDEQFFGPGTRLTVL.

V usage is TRBV18 and J usage is TRBJ2-7, with 9 bases that match TRBD1. V trimming: 3 bases; J trimming: 2 bases; junction bases outside the gene matches: 5. The CDR3 covers 15 residues. CDR1 and CDR2 from the germline V gene are KGHSH and LQKENI. Here the CDR3 DNA reads TGTGCCAGCTCACCCCTCGGGACAGGGACCTACGAGCAGTACTTC. This translates into CASSPLGTGTYEQYF.

The chain recombines TRBV9 with TRBJ2-7, with D possibly TRBD2 on 5 matching bases. The germline V gene encodes CDR1 SGDLS and CDR2 YYNGEE. V was trimmed by 2 bases and J by 2 bases, leaving 11 bases between them. The CDR3 length is 14 residues. This CDR3 is CASSVDGGTYEQYF. The CDR3, as DNA: TGTGCCAGCAGCGTTGACGGAGGCACCTACGAGCAGTACTTC.

This rearrangement joins TRBV6-5 to TRBJ1-5, with a tentative D call TRBD1 (5 bases). This CDR3 comprises 13 residues. Germline assignment: CDR1 MNHEY and CDR2 SVGAGI. The CDR3 region has the DNA TGTGCGTCAGGCATAGGGGTTAATCAGCCCCAGCATTTT. Translated, it gives CASGIGVNQPQHF.

V usage is TRBV27 and J usage is TRBJ1-1; tentative D call: TRBD1 (5 bases). V dropped 5 bases and J dropped 7 bases, with 11 bases sitting between them. The CDR3 is 12 residues long. Germline CDR1 MNHEY, CDR2 SMNVEV (reference sequence). The CDR3 reads CASSRRGVEAFF. CDR3 in DNA: TGTGCCAGCAGTCGACGGGGGGTTGAAGCTTTCTTT.

The V gene is TRBV4-2, the J gene TRBJ2-3; 8 nucleotides align to TRBD1. Germline loops: CDR1 LGHNA, CDR2 YNFKEQ. Trimming took 1 base from V and 6 from J; bases not matched to a gene: 6. This CDR3 is 15 amino acids long. The CDR3, as DNA: TGTGCCAGCAGCCAAGCCGGGACAGGATTGGATACGCAGTATTTT. Amino acids: CASSQAGTGLDTQYF.

The chain carries TRBV27 and TRBJ2-2; 12 nucleotides match TRBD2. The length of the CDR3 is 16 residues. Germline V gives CDR1 MNHEY, CDR2 SMNVEV (reference sequence). Trimming cost V 7 bases and J 5 bases; bases outside gene matches: 8. Here the CDR3 DNA reads TGTGCCAGCATCCTAGCGGGAGGGCCGGGGACCGGGGAGCTGTTTTTT. Translating gives CASILAGGPGTGELFF.

The sample holds one count of this clone. The V and J genes are TRBV11-3 and TRBJ2-1; 11 nucleotides agree with TRBD2. The germline V gene encodes CDR1 SGHNT and CDR2 YENEEA. The J segment lost 5 bases and the V segment lost 1 base, leaving 1 base of the junction unmatched. This CDR3 is built from 15 residues. The CDR3: CASSLVAGGNNEQFF. CDR3 bases: TGTGCCAGCAGCTTAGTAGCGGGAGGGAACAATGAGCAGTTCTTC.

The V and J genes are TRBV6-6 and TRBJ2-4; D possibly corresponds to TRBD1 (6 bases). This CDR3 comprises 16 residues. Germline V gene lookup returns CDR1 MNHNY and CDR2 SVGAGI (reference sequence). The V end lost 2 bases, the J end lost 0 bases, and 11 bases lay between the germline ends. CDR3 loop: CASSYPGTLAKNIQYF. CDR3 DNA sequence: TGTGCCAGCAGTTACCCTGGGACACTAGCCAAAAACATTCAGTACTTC.

This chain links TRBV10-2 with TRBJ2-7; 9 bases agree with TRBD1. Losses at the gene ends were 6 bases for V and 3 bases for J; bases not matched to a gene: 6. Per the germline V gene, CDR1 is WSHSY and CDR2 is SAAADI. This CDR3 has 14 residues. The DNA for the CDR3 is TGCGCCAGCAGCCCCGGGACAGGGCGCTACGAGCAGTACTTC. This encodes CASSPGTGRYEQYF.

This clone was detected only a few times. V usage is TRBV27 and J usage is TRBJ2-7; 10 bases align to TRBD2. Germline assignment: CDR1 MNHEY and CDR2 SMNVEV (reference sequence). V dropped 3 bases and J dropped 0; count of bases not matched to a gene: 8. This CDR3 contains 17 residues. The CDR3 DNA reads TGTGCCAGCAGTTTGAGGTCTAGCGGGAGTATCTCCTACGAGCAGTACTTC. Amino acids: CASSLRSSGSISYEQYF.

The chain joins TRBV15 to TRBJ2-3, with 7 bases aligning to TRBD2. The CDR3 sequence is 12 residues long. With V trimmed by 7 bases and J by 6 bases, 4 bases remained unmatched. From germline, CDR1 is LNHNV and CDR2 YYDKDF (reference sequence). CDR3 amino acids: CATNQGGDTQYF. For the CDR3, the DNA is TGTGCCACCAACCAGGGAGGGGATACGCAGTATTTT.

This chain uses TRBV10-3 with TRBJ1-6; TRBD1 agrees at 9 bases. The CDR3 loop spans 16 amino acids. Germline V gives CDR1 ENHRY, CDR2 SYGVKD. V trimming: 3 bases; J trimming: 6 bases; junction bases outside the gene matches: 6. CDR3 sequence reads: CAISDGVGQGNSPLHF. The CDR3 DNA reads TGTGCCATCAGTGATGGCGTGGGACAGGGTAATTCACCCCTCCACTTT.

V gene TRBV11-2 combines with J gene TRBJ1-1; D remains ambiguous. V lost 3 bases and J lost 2, with 10 bases in between. This CDR3 comprises 14 residues. Germline CDR1 SGHAT, CDR2 FQNNGV. CDR3 coding DNA: TGTGCCAGCAGCTTGTCGGGTCAAAACACTGAAGCTTTCTTT. Protein sequence: CASSLSGQNTEAFF.

This chain connects TRBV27 to TRBJ1-6; no definite D call. From germline, CDR1 is MNHEY and CDR2 SMNVEV (reference sequence). Trimming removed 2 bases from V and 7 bases from J, with 9 bases in between. CDR3 size: 14 residues. CDR3 region: CASSLQRPNSPLHF. In DNA form, the CDR3 reads TGTGCCAGCAGTTTACAGAGGCCAAATTCACCCCTCCACTTT.

This clone was seen a single time. The chain carries TRBV4-1 and TRBJ2-2, with 14 bases aligning to TRBD2. In germline, CDR1 is MGHRA, CDR2 YSYEKL. This CDR3 is built from 16 residues. The ends lost 4 bases at V and 6 bases at J; junction bases unmatched: 4. The CDR3 loop reads CASSLGLAGGAGELFF. DNA of the CDR3: TGCGCCAGCAGCCTCGGACTAGCGGGGGGAGCCGGGGAGCTGTTTTTT.